The rows below give T cell receptor beta chains drawn from one sample of a study of Ad26.COV2.S vaccination and SARS-CoV-2 variants. Assay used: immunoSEQ multiplex PCR; TCRdb lists only in-frame clones, some missing. The sample lists fewer than 800,000 clones, 80% to 90% occurring once. Sequenced here: peripheral blood, sampled in a trial of Ad26.COV2.S vaccine versus placebo. The receptors originated from a person between 18 and 65 years old who received the Ad26.COV2.S COVID-19 vaccine or a placebo. Each CDR3 is given with its conserved first and last residue. Fields, in order: J gene, D gene, clone size, V gene, CDR3 DNA, CDR3 protein. A D gene is named only where the DNA matches it firmly. Clone sizes are given selectively: once, few, many, or a class where the clone is expanded.

>TRBJ2-7|-|-|TRBV7-9
TGTGCCAGCAGCTCCGGAGGAGGGGACGCCCCCTACGAGCAGTACTTC
CASSSGGGDAPYEQYF
>TRBJ1-3|-|-|TRBV19
TGTGCCAGTAGTATTTCGGGAAACACCATATATTTT
CASSISGNTIYF
>TRBJ2-7|-|-|TRBV15
TGTGCCACCAGCAGAGATCGGGCTAGCGCCTCCTACGAGCAGTACTTC
CATSRDRASASYEQYF
>TRBJ2-1|TRBD1|once|TRBV11-2
TGTGCCAGCAGCTTCCTCGGACAGGGGGCAGGTAATGAGCAGTTCTTC
CASSFLGQGAGNEQFF
>TRBJ1-4|-|-|TRBV6-5
TGTGCCAGCAGGGGGACAATACGAAATGAAAAACTGTTTTTT
CASRGTIRNEKLFF
>TRBJ1-5|TRBD1|-|TRBV19
TGTGCCAGTAGTATAGGCCCTCGGGCAGGGGGTGATCAGCCCCAGCATTTT
CASSIGPRAGGDQPQHF
>TRBJ1-1|-|-|TRBV6-5
TGTGCCAGCAGTTACTCTCCCACGGGATGGGCTTTCTTT
CASSYSPTGWAFF
>TRBJ2-1|TRBD1|-|TRBV4-2
TGTGCCAGCAGCCCCGACAGGGCAAATGAGCAGTTCTTC
CASSPDRANEQFF
>TRBJ2-7|-|-|TRBV5-4
TGTGCCAGCAGCTTGTTTCCCCGACAGCCGACCTACGAGCAGTACTTC
CASSLFPRQPTYEQYF
>TRBJ1-1|-|-|TRBV5-1
TGCGCCAGCAGCTTGGCTGTCTGGGGAACAATGAACACTGAAGCTTTCTTT
CASSLAVWGTMNTEAFF
>TRBJ2-6|TRBD2|-|TRBV6-2/TRBV6-3
TGTGCCAGCAGTTACCCTAGCGGGTCTGGGGCCAACGTCCTGACTTTC
CASSYPSGSGANVLTF
>TRBJ1-6|-|-|TRBV7-9
TGTGCCAGCAGCAAGAAAGGGGTTGGCCGTGGGAGCTCCTATAATTCACCCCTCCACTTT
CASSKKGVGRGSSYNSPLHF
>TRBJ2-3|-|-|TRBV5-1
TGCGCCAGCAGCTCACCCACAGATACGCAGTATTTT
CASSSPTDTQYF
>TRBJ2-7|-|-|TRBV10-3
TGTGCCTCCACCGAGACGGCCAGGTCTTCCTACGAGCAGTACTTC
CASTETARSSYEQYF
>TRBJ2-7|-|-|TRBV24-1
TGTGCCACCTGGGTAGGCTTACCGGACGAGCAGTACTTC
CATWVGLPDEQYF
>TRBJ1-1|TRBD1|-|TRBV13
TGTGCCAGCAGCACCCGGACAGGCGTGAACACTGAAGCTTTCTTT
CASSTRTGVNTEAFF
>TRBJ2-7|-|-|TRBV5-4
TGTGCCAGCAGCTTGCTAGGGCTCGACGAGCAGTACTTC
CASSLLGLDEQYF
>TRBJ2-7|-|-|TRBV15
TGTGCCACCAGCACTCAAGTCATGACCCCCTACGAGCAGTACTTC
CATSTQVMTPYEQYF
>TRBJ1-2|-|-|TRBV5-4
TGTGCCAGCAGCCCCGCATCGCAGGGGAGAGGCTACACCTTC
CASSPASQGRGYTF
>TRBJ2-2|-|-|TRBV4-3
TGCGCCAGCAGTCTCCAGGGACGGACCGGGGAGCTGTTTTTT
CASSLQGRTGELFF
>TRBJ2-7|-|-|TRBV15
TGTGCCACCAGCAGGGGGGCGGGACGAGGTTACGAGCAGTACTTC
CATSRGAGRGYEQYF
>TRBJ2-7|TRBD1|-|TRBV10-1
TGCGCCAGCAGAGGGGGGACAGGCGGCCACGAGCAGTACTTC
CASRGGTGGHEQYF
>TRBJ1-2|-|-|TRBV9
TGTGCCAGCAGCGTGGGGGGCACAGGCCCGGCGTATGGCTACACCTTC
CASSVGGTGPAYGYTF
>TRBJ1-2|TRBD1|-|TRBV7-6
TGTGCCAGCAGCTTAGCGCAGGGACAGGGGACGGAAGGCTACACCTTC
CASSLAQGQGTEGYTF
>TRBJ2-7|TRBD1|-|TRBV7-9
TGTGCCAGCAGCGACACAGGGGGCTCAGACGAGCAGTACTTC
CASSDTGGSDEQYF
>TRBJ2-3|-|-|TRBV18
TGTGCCAGCTCACAAATGGGGGCTTGGGCAGATACGCAGTATTTT
CASSQMGAWADTQYF
>TRBJ1-2|-|-|TRBV7-2
TGTGCCAGCAGCTTAGGGGACACCATCTATGGCTACACCTTC
CASSLGDTIYGYTF
>TRBJ2-7|-|-|TRBV27
TGTGCCAGCCGGCGAGGCCAGAGCGAGCAGTACTTC
CASRRGQSEQYF
>TRBJ1-1|-|-|TRBV6-6
TGTGCCAGCAGCTATAACGTGGGTGAAGCTTTCTTT
CASSYNVGEAFF
>TRBJ2-1|-|-|TRBV4-1
TGCGCCAGCAGCCAAGAAGGCAAGACCTACGATGAGCAGTTCTTC
CASSQEGKTYDEQFF
>TRBJ1-3|-|-|TRBV2
TGTGCCAGCAGTGGCAGGGAGACTGGAAACACCATATATTTT
CASSGRETGNTIYF
>TRBJ1-1|-|-|TRBV5-1
TGCGCCAGCAGCTTGGCCGCAGGGCCCCTGAACACTGAAGCTTTCTTT
CASSLAAGPLNTEAFF
>TRBJ2-3|-|-|TRBV10-1
TGCGCCAGCGCCCTGGGGGATACGCAGTATTTT
CASALGDTQYF
>TRBJ2-1|-|-|TRBV6-2/TRBV6-3
TGTGCCAGCAGTTCCGGGACGAAGAATGAGCAGTTCTTC
CASSSGTKNEQFF
>TRBJ2-3|TRBD2|-|TRBV19
TGTGCCAGTAGACCGCTAGCGGGAGGGGCGCAGTATTTT
CASRPLAGGAQYF
>TRBJ2-3|-|-|TRBV6-2/TRBV6-3
TGTGCCAGCAGTTACTCCCGTCCAGGGCTATCCACAGATACGCAGTATTTT
CASSYSRPGLSTDTQYF
>TRBJ1-5|TRBD1|-|TRBV2
TGTGCCAGCAGTGAAGAACAGGGGGCTGGGCAGCCCCAGCATTTT
CASSEEQGAGQPQHF
>TRBJ1-1|-|-|TRBV4-3
TGCGCCAGCAGCCCTGATGACTGGAACACTGAAGCTTTCTTT
CASSPDDWNTEAFF
>TRBJ1-6|-|-|TRBV18
TGTGCCAGCTCACCAGCACAGGCGAGCTCCTATAATTCACCCCTCCACTTT
CASSPAQASSYNSPLHF
>TRBJ1-2|TRBD1|-|TRBV12-3/TRBV12-4
TGTGCCAGCAGCCCGACAGGGAACGGCTACACCTTC
CASSPTGNGYTF
>TRBJ2-2|-|-|TRBV12-3/TRBV12-4
TGTGCCAGCAGCCCAGGGTACACCGGGGAGCTGTTTTTT
CASSPGYTGELFF
>TRBJ2-7|-|once|TRBV7-9
TGTGCCAGCAGCTCCGGGGCCCGAGATGTCTACGAGCAGTACTTC
CASSSGARDVYEQYF
>TRBJ1-6|-|-|TRBV5-5
TGTGCCAGCAGCTTGGCCAAAGTTTCACCCCTCCACTTT
CASSLAKVSPLHF
>TRBJ1-2|-|-|TRBV6-5
TGTGCCAGCAGTTACTTGGGCAGGGGAGATGGCTACACCTTC
CASSYLGRGDGYTF
>TRBJ1-4|-|-|TRBV19
TGTGCCAGTGCCCCTCGGGGTACCGGGGGTGAAAAACTGTTTTTT
CASAPRGTGGEKLFF
>TRBJ2-2|-|-|TRBV5-1
TGCGCCAGCAGCTTGGCCGGGGACATGAGGTCCGCCGGGGAGCTGTTTTTT
CASSLAGDMRSAGELFF
>TRBJ2-1|-|-|TRBV12-3/TRBV12-4
TGTGCCAGCAGTCCACTAATTGAGCAGTTCTTC
CASSPLIEQFF
>TRBJ1-4|-|-|TRBV30
TGTGCCTGGAGGGCCGGGGGGGGCAACGAAAAACTGTTTTTT
CAWRAGGGNEKLFF
>TRBJ1-1|-|-|TRBV7-9
TGTGCCAGCAGCTTAGGGGACCCAGGACGTACTGAAGCTTTCTTT
CASSLGDPGRTEAFF
>TRBJ1-3|-|once|TRBV6-2/TRBV6-3
TGTGCCAGCAGTTCCCCGGACAGAAGCTCTGGAAACACCATATATTTT
CASSSPDRSSGNTIYF
>TRBJ1-4|-|-|TRBV6-5
TGTGCCAGCAGTCAACCCCCGGGCCACAGGCTGTTTTTT
CASSQPPGHRLFF
>TRBJ1-2|TRBD1|-|TRBV10-3
TGTGCCATCAGTGGGGGACAGCTGACGGATAACTATGGCTACACCTTC
CAISGGQLTDNYGYTF
>TRBJ2-1|TRBD2|-|TRBV5-4
TGTGCCAGCAGCTTGGGGACGGGAGGAAGTCACAATGAGCAGTTCTTC
CASSLGTGGSHNEQFF
>TRBJ2-1|-|-|TRBV19
TGTGCCAGTATGGCAAGTGGTTTCTACAATGAGCAGTTCTTC
CASMASGFYNEQFF